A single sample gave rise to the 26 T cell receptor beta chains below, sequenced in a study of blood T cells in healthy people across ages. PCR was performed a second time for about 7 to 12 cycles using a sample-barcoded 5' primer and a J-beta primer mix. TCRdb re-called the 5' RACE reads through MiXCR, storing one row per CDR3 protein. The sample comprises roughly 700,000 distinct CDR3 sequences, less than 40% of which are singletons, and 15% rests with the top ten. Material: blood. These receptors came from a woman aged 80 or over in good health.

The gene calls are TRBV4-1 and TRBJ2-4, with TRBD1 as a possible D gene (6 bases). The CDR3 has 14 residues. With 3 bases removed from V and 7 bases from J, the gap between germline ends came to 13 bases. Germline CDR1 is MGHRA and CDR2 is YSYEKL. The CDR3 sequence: CASSHNGQPNIQYF. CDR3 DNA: TGCGCCAGCAGCCACAACGGACAGCCCAACATTCAGTACTTC.

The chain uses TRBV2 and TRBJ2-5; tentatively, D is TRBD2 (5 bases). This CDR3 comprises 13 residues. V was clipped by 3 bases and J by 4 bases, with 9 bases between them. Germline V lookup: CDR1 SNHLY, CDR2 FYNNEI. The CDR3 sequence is CASSEIGRETQYF. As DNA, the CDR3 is TGTGCCAGCAGTGAGATAGGGAGAGAGACCCAGTACTTC.

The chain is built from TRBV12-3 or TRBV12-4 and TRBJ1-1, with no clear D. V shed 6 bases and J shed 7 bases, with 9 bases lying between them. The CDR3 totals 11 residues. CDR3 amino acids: CASSRTFEAFF. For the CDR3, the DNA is TGTGCCAGCAGCCGAACCTTTGAAGCTTTCTTT.

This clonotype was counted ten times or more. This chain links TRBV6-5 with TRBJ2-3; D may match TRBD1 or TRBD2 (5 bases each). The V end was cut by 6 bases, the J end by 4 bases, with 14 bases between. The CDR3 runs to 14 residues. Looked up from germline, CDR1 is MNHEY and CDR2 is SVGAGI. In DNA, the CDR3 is TGTGCCAGCAGCTTAGGCAGGGACGCAGATACGCAGTATTTT. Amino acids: CASSLGRDADTQYF.

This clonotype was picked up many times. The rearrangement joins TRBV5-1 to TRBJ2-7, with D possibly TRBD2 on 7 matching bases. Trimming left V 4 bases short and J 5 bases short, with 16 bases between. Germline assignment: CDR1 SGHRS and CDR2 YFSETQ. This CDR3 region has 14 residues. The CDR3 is CASSTYRAGDEQYF. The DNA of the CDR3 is TGCGCCAGCAGCACCTACAGGGCGGGGGACGAGCAGTACTTC.

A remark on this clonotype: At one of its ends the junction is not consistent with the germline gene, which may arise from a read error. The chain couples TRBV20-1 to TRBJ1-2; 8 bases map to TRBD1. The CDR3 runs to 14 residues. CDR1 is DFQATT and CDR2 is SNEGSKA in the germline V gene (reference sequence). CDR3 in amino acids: CSTRWKTGAYGYTF. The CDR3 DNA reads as TGCAGTACTAGATGGAAGACAGGGGCCTATGGCTACACCTTC.

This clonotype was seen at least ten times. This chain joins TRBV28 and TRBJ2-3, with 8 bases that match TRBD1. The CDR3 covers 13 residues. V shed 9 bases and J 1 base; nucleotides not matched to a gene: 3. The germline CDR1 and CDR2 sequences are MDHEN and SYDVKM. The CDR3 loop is CASMTGGTDTQYF. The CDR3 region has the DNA TGTGCCAGTATGACAGGGGGCACAGATACGCAGTATTTT. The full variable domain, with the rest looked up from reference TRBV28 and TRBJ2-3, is DVKVTQSSRYLVKRTGEKVFLECVQDMDHENMFWYRQDPGLGLRLIYFSYDVKMKEKGDIPEGYSVSREKKERFSLILESASTNQTSMYLCASMTGGTDTQYFGPGTRLTVL.

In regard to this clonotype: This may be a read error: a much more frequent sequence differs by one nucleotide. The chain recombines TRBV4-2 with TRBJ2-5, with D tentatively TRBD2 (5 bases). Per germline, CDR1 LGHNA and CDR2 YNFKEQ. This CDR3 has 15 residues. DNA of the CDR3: TGTGCCAGCAGCGAAGATACCGGGCGGGCATTTGCCCAGTACTTC. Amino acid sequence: CASSEDTGRAFAQYF.

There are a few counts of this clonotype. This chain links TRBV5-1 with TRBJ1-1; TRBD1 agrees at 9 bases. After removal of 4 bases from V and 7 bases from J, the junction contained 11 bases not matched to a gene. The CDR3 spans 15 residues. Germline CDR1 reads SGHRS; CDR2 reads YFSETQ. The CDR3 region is CASSKTPDRGIEAFF. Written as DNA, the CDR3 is TGCGCCAGCAGCAAAACTCCCGACAGGGGGATTGAAGCTTTCTTT.

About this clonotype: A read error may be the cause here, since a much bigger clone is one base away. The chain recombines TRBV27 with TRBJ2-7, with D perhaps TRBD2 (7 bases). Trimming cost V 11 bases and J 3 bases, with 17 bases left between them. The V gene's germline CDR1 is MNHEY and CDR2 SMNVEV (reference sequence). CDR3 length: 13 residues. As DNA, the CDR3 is TGTGCCTGCGGCAGGGGAGGGGTCTACGAGCAGTACTTC. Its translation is CACGRGGVYEQYF.

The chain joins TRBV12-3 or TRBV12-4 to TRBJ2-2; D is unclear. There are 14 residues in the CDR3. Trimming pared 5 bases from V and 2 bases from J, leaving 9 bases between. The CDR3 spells CASSASSNTGELFF. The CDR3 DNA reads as TGTGCCAGCAGTGCTAGTTCAAACACCGGGGAGCTGTTTTTT.

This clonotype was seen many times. The CDR3 DNA sequence: TGTGCCAGCAGCTTAGCGGCGGGGTCTCGGTATGGCTACACCTTC. This encodes CASSLAAGSRYGYTF. V and J are TRBV7-9 and TRBJ1-2, with D hard to call. Between the trimmed V and J ends, which lost 0 bases and 5 bases, there was a span of 13 bases. The germline V gene has CDR1 SEHNR and CDR2 FQNEAQ (reference sequence). This CDR3 is 15 amino acids long. Full variable domain (rest looked up from reference TRBV7-9 and TRBJ1-2): DTGVSQNPRHKITKRGQNVTFRCDPISEHNRLYWYRQTLGQGPEFLTYFQNEAQLEKSRLLSDRFSAERPKGSFSTLEIQRTEQGDSAMYLCASSLAAGSRYGYTFGSGTRLTVV.

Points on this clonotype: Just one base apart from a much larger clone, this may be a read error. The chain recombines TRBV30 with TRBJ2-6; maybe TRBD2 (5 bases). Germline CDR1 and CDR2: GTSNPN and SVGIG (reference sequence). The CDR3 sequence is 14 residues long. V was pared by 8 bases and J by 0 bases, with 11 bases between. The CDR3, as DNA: TGTGCCAGGAAGCGGTACTCTGGGGCCAACGTCCTGACTTTC. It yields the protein CARKRYSGANVLTF. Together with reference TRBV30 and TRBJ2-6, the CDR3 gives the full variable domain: SQTIHQWPATLVQPVGSPLSLECTVEGTSNPNLYWYRQAAGRGLQLLFYSVGIGQISSEVPQNLSASRPQDRQFILSSKKLLLSDSGFYLCARKRYSGANVLTFGAGSRLTVL.

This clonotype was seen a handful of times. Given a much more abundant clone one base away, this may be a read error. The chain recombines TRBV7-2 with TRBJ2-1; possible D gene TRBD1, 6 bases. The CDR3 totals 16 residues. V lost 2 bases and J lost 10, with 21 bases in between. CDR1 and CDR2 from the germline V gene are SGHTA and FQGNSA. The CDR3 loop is CASSLSRDIPSYEQFF. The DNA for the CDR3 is TGTGCCAGCAGCTTAAGCAGGGACATCCCCTCCTACGAGCAGTTCTTC.

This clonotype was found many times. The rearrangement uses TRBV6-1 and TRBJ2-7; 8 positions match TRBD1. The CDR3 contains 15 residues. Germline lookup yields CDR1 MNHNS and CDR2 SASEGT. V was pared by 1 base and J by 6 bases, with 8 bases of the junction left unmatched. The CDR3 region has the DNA TGTGCCAGCAGTGAAGACTGGGACAGGCCTGGCGAGCAGTACTTC. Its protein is CASSEDWDRPGEQYF.

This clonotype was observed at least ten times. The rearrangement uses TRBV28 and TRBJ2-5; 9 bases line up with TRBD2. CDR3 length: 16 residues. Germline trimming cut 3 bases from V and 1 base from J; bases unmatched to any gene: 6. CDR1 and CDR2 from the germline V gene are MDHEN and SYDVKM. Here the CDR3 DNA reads TGTGCCAGCAGTTTCCAAGCGGGGGGCTTCCAAGAGACCCAGTACTTC. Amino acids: CASSFQAGGFQETQYF.

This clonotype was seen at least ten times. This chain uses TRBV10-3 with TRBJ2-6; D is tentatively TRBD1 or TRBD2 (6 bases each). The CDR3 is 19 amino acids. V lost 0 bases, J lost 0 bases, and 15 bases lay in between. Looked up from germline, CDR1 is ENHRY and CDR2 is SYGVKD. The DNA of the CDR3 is TGTGCCATCAGTGAGTCTCTGATAGGGGGGAGCTCTGGGGCCAACGTCCTGACTTTC. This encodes CAISESLIGGSSGANVLTF.

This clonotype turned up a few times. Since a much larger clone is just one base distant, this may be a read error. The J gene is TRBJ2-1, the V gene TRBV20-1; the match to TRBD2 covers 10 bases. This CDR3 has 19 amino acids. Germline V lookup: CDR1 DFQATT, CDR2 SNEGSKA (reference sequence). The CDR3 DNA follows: TGCAGTGCTGGAGATCTACTAGCGGGACTATCCTCGACCTACAATGAGCAGTTCTTC. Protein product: CSAGDLLAGLSSTYNEQFF.

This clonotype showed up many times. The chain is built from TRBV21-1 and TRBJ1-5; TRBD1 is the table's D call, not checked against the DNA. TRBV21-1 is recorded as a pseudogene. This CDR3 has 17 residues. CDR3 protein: CASLPLHGTEKNQPQHF. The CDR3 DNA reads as TGTGCCAGCCTTCCCCTTCACGGGACAGAAAAGAATCAGCCCCAGCATTTT.

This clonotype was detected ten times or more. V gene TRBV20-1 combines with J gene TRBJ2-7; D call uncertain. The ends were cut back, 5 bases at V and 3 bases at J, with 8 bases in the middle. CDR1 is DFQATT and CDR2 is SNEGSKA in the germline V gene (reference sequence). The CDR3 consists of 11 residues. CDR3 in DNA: TGCAGTGCTCTTCAGGACTACGAGCAGTACTTC. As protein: CSALQDYEQYF.

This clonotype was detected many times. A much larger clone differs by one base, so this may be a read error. The CDR3 sequence is CASSPRGASPRHF. The CDR3 nucleotides are TGTGCCAGCAGCCCCAGGGGGGCTTCACCCCGCCACTTT. The J gene is TRBJ1-6, the V gene TRBV7-9; 7 bases match TRBD1. Looked up from germline, CDR1 is SEHNR and CDR2 is FQNEAQ (reference sequence). The CDR3 totals 13 residues. Full variable domain (outside the CDR3, taken from reference TRBV7-9 and TRBJ1-6): DTGVSQNPRHKITKRGQNVTFRCDPISEHNRLYWYRQTLGQGPEFLTYFQNEAQLEKSRLLSDRFSAERPKGSFSTLEIQRTEQGDSAMYLCASSPRGASPRHFGNGTRLTVT.

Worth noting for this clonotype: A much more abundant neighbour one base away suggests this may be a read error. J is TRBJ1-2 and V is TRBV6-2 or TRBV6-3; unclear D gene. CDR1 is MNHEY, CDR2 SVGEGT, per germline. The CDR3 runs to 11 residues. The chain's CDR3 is CASRINCGYTF. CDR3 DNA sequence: TGTGCCAGCAGGATTAACTGTGGCTACACCTTC.

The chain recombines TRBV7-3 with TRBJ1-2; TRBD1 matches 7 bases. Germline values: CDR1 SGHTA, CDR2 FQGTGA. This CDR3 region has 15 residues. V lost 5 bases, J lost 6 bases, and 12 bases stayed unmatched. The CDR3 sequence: CASSLAGTAGHGYTF. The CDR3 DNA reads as TGTGCCAGCAGCCTCGCCGGGACAGCTGGCCATGGCTACACCTTC.

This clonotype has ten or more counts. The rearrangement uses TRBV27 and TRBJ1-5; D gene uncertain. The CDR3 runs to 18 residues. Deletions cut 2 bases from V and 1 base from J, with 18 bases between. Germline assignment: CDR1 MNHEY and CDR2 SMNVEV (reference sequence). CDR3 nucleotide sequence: TGTGCCAGCAGTTTAAAACCCCCAAAAAGTTCGAGCAATCAGCCCCAGCATTTT. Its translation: CASSLKPPKSSSNQPQHF.

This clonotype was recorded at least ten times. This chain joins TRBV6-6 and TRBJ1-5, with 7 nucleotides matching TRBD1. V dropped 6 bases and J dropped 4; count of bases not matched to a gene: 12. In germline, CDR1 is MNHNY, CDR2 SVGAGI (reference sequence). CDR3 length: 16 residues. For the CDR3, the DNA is TGTGCCAGCAGCGGGGGGGGAGGGGGCCGTAATCAGCCCCAGCATTTT. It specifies CASSGGGGGRNQPQHF.

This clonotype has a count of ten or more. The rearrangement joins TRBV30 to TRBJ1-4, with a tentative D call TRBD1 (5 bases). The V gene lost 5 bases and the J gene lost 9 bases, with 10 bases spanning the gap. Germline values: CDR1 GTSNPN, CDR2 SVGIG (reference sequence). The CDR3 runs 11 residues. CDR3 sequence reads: CAWGGGKKLFF. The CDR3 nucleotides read TGTGCCTGGGGGGGAGGGAAAAAACTGTTTTTT.